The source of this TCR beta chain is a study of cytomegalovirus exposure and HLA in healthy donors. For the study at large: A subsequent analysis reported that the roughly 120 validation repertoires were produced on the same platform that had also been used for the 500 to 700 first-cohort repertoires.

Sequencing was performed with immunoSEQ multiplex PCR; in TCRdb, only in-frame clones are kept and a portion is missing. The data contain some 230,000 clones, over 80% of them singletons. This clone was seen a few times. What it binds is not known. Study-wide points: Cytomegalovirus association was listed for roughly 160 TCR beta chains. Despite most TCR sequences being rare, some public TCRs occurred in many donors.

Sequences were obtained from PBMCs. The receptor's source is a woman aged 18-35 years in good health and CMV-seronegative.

DNA for the CDR3: TGTGCCAGCAGTGAAGCAGAGCGGGCTAATTACGAGCAGTACTTC. Its translation: CASSEAERANYEQYF. The rearrangement joins TRBV2 to TRBJ2-7; possibly TRBD2 for D (6 bases). This CDR3 comprises 15 residues. The V end was cut by 0 bases, the J end by 4 bases, with 13 bases between. Germline-derived CDR1 and CDR2 are SNHLY and FYNNEI.